This is a list of T cell receptor beta chains from one sample in a study of blood T cell repertoires in COVID-19. Clones were read by immunoSEQ multiplex PCR, and TCRdb kept only the in-frame ones, dropping some. This sample has 40,000 to 65,000 clones, with 65% to 80% found just once. The specimen sequenced was peripheral blood. These receptors were collected from a human donor with active or convalescent COVID-19. The donor label of this sample is uncertain. The CDR3 runs from the conserved cysteine through the conserved F or W. D genes are given only for firm matches. The size field is filled for only some rows; it gives once, few, many or a size class.

cdr3_aa cdr3_nt clone_size v_call d_call cdr3_length j_call
CSVTTKANTEAFF TGCAGCGTGACGACAAAAGCGAACACTGAAGCTTTCTTT . TRBV29-1 . 13 TRBJ1-1
CASRPAPGAYEQYF TGCGCCAGCAGGCCCGCCCCAGGCGCCTACGAGCAGTACTTC . TRBV10-2 . 14 TRBJ2-7
CASSYDRGVEETQYF TGTGCCAGCAGTTACGACAGGGGGGTGGAAGAGACCCAGTACTTC once TRBV2 TRBD1 15 TRBJ2-5
CASSLAVDGETQYF TGCGCCAGCAGCCTAGCGGTTGATGGAGAGACCCAGTACTTC once TRBV5-1 TRBD2 14 TRBJ2-5
CASRQLAGGNEQFF TGTGCCAGCAGGCAACTAGCGGGGGGGAATGAGCAGTTCTTC . TRBV28 TRBD2 14 TRBJ2-1
CASSPGTKNYGYTF TGTGCCAGCAGTCCCGGGACTAAAAACTATGGCTACACCTTC . TRBV28 . 14 TRBJ1-2
CASSVGQPLF TGTGCCAGCAGTGTTGGGCAGCCTCTCTTC . TRBV2 . 10 TRBJ2-7
CASSLGGTGASLPPRTEAFF TGTGCCAGCAGCTTAGGGGGGACAGGGGCCTCCCTCCCCCCCCGAACTGAAGCTTTCTTT . TRBV7-8 TRBD1 20 TRBJ1-1
CAISEFTGESSPLHF TGTGCCATCAGTGAGTTCACAGGGGAGAGTTCACCCCTCCACTTT . TRBV10-3 TRBD1 15 TRBJ1-6
CSASGVGGDRDTQYF TGCAGTGCTAGTGGGGTCGGAGGCGACCGGGATACGCAGTATTTT . TRBV20-1 . 15 TRBJ2-3
CASSLQGQETQYF TGTGCCAGCAGCTTACAGGGGCAAGAGACCCAGTACTTC . TRBV7-3 . 13 TRBJ2-5
CASSAEGRGTEAFF TGTGCCAGCAGCGCGGAGGGGCGCGGTACTGAAGCTTTCTTT . TRBV5-4 . 14 TRBJ1-1
CASSLASGSENTQYF TGTGCCAGCAGCTTAGCTAGCGGGAGTGAGAATACGCAGTATTTT . TRBV7-9 TRBD2 15 TRBJ2-3
CASSPGQGLTGELFF TGTGCCAGCTCACCGGGACAGGGTCTAACCGGGGAGCTGTTTTTT . TRBV18 TRBD1 15 TRBJ2-2
CASSWGHLENEQFF TGTGCCAGCAGCTGGGGGCATCTAGAAAATGAGCAGTTCTTC once TRBV5-4 . 14 TRBJ2-1
CASSPGQGAGPDNEQFF TGTGCCAGCAGCCCCGGACAGGGGGCAGGTCCCGACAATGAGCAGTTCTTC . TRBV11-3 TRBD1 17 TRBJ2-1
CASSAGTSDTDTQYF TGTGCCAGCAGCGCCGGGACTAGCGACACAGATACGCAGTATTTT . TRBV5-4 TRBD2 15 TRBJ2-3
CASSSRPQGAYNEQFF TGTGCCAGCAGTTCCCGACCCCAGGGGGCCTACAATGAGCAGTTCTTC few TRBV27 TRBD1 16 TRBJ2-1
CAWSVQGNEQFF TGTGCCTGGAGTGTACAGGGAAATGAGCAGTTCTTC . TRBV30 . 12 TRBJ2-1
CASSLRRSIHNEQFF TGTGCCAGCAGCTTAAGGCGGTCGATCCACAATGAGCAGTTCTTC . TRBV5-8 . 15 TRBJ2-1
CASTGRGVNEQFF TGTGCCAGCACCGGGAGGGGCGTCAATGAGCAGTTCTTC . TRBV6-5 TRBD2 13 TRBJ2-1
CASHLGLAIETQYF TGTGCCAGCCATCTGGGACTAGCGATAGAGACCCAGTACTTC . TRBV6-5 TRBD2 14 TRBJ2-5
CASSLISPASGGYTF TGTGCCAGCAGTTTAATTAGTCCTGCCTCGGGGGGCTACACCTTC . TRBV28 . 15 TRBJ1-2
CASSIGTGKGNQPQHF TGTGCCAGTAGTATCGGGACAGGGAAGGGCAATCAGCCCCAGCATTTT few TRBV19 TRBD1 16 TRBJ1-5
CASSVTGSGDIQYF TGTGCCAGCAGCGTGACAGGGAGCGGTGACATTCAGTACTTC . TRBV5-6 TRBD1 14 TRBJ2-4
CARKEGFWDNEQFF TGTGCCAGGAAAGAGGGTTTTTGGGATAATGAGCAGTTCTTC . TRBV7-2 . 14 TRBJ2-1
CARSSGLAGDTSYEQYF TGTGCCAGAAGCTCCGGACTAGCGGGAGACACCTCCTACGAGCAGTACTTC . TRBV5-3 TRBD2 17 TRBJ2-7
CASSSSGAAFTNYGYTF TGTGCCAGCAGCTCCTCTGGGGCCGCATTTACTAACTATGGCTACACCTTC . TRBV7-3 . 17 TRBJ1-2
CASSVNSDTQYF TGTGCCAGCAGCGTGAACTCGGATACGCAGTATTTT . TRBV9 . 12 TRBJ2-3
CASSQGPGSSGNTIYF TGTGCCAGCAGCCAAGGTCCGGGGAGCTCTGGAAACACCATATATTTT . TRBV14 . 16 TRBJ1-3
CAKALAGVGEQYF TGTGCCAAGGCACTAGCGGGAGTCGGGGAGCAGTACTTC . TRBV2 TRBD2 13 TRBJ2-7
CASSSTGTRRFYGYTF TGTGCCAGCAGTAGTACCGGGACACGAAGGTTCTATGGCTACACCTTC . TRBV7-2 . 16 TRBJ1-2
CASREAGGSSGELFF TGCGCCAGCCGGGAAGCGGGAGGGTCATCCGGGGAGCTGTTTTTT . TRBV5-1 TRBD2 15 TRBJ2-2
CASRGSRTVSYEQYF TGTGCCAGCAGGGGTTCGCGGACAGTCTCCTACGAGCAGTACTTC . TRBV6-5 . 15 TRBJ2-7
CASSQGVGGELFF TGTGCCAGCAGCCAAGGAGTTGGCGGGGAGCTGTTTTTT . TRBV3-1/TRBV3-2 . 13 TRBJ2-2
CASSQVLMNYGYTF TGTGCCAGCAGCCAAGTGTTAATGAACTATGGCTACACCTTC . TRBV3-1/TRBV3-2 . 14 TRBJ1-2
CAWTKTSFTGELFF TGTGCCTGGACCAAAACTAGCTTCACCGGGGAGCTGTTTTTT . TRBV30 . 14 TRBJ2-2
CASSYGQQETQYF TGTGCCAGCAGCTATGGACAGCAAGAGACCCAGTACTTC . TRBV11-3 . 13 TRBJ2-5
CASSLEISGRPRATETQYF TGTGCCAGCAGCTTAGAAATTAGCGGAAGACCTAGGGCAACGGAGACCCAGTACTTC once TRBV11-2 . 19 TRBJ2-5